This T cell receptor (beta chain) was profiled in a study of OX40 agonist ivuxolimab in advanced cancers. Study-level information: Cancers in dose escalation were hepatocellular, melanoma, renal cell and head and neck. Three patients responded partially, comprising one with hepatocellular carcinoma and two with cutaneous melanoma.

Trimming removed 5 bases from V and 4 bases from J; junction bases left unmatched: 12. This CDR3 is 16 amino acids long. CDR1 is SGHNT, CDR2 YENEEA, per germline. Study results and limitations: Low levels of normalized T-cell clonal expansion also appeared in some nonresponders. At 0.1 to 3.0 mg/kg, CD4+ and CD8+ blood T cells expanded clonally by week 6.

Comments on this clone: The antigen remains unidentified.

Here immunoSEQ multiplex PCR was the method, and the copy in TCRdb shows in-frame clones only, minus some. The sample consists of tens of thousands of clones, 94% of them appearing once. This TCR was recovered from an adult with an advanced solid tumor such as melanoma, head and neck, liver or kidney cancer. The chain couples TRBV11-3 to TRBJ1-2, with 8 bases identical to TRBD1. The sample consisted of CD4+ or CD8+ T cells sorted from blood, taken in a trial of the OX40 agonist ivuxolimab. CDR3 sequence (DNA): TGTGCCAGCAGCACCCACAGGGGGGGAGTCTCCTATGGCTACACCTTC. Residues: CASSTHRGGVSYGYTF.